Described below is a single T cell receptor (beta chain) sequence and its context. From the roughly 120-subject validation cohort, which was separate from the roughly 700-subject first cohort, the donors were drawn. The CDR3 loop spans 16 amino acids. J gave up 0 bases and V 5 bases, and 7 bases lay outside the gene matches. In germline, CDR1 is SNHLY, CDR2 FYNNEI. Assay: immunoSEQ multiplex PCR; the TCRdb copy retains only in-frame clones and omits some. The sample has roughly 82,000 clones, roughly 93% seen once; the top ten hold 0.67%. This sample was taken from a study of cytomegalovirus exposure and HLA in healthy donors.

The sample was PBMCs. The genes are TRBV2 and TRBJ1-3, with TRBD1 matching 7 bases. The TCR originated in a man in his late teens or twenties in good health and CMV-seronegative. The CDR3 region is CASSRGTANSGNTIYF. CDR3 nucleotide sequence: TGTGCCAGCAGTAGGGGGACAGCGAACTCTGGAAACACCATATATTTT.